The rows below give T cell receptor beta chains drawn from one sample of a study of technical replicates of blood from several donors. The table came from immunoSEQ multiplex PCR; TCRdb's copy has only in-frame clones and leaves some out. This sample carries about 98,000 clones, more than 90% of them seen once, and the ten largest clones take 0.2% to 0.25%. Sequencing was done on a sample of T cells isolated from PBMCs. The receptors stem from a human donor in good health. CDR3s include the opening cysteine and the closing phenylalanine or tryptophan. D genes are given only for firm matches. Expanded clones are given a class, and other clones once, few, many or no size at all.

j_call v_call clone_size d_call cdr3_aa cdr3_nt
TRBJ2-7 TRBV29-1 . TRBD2 CSVGGGGAVYEQYF TGCAGCGTTGGGGGGGGTGGTGCTGTCTACGAGCAGTACTTC
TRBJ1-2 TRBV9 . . CARDDSDPYYGYTF TGTGCCAGAGACGACAGTGACCCCTACTATGGCTACACCTTC
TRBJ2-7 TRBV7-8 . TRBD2 CASSPSGGRNYEQYF TGTGCCAGCAGTCCAAGCGGGGGCAGGAACTACGAGCAGTACTTC
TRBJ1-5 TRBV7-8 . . CASSSGEQPQHF TGTGCCAGCAGCTCTGGAGAACAGCCCCAGCATTTT
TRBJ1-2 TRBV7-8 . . CASSHTGWSYTF TGTGCCAGCAGCCACACAGGGTGGAGCTACACCTTC
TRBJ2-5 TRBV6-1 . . CASSPPGFWKETQYF TGTGCCAGCAGCCCCCCGGGGTTCTGGAAAGAGACCCAGTACTTC
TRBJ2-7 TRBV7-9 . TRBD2 CASSLMGLAGDEQYF TGTGCCAGCAGCTTAATGGGACTAGCGGGAGACGAGCAGTACTTC
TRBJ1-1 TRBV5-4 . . CASSYWGGGTEAFF TGTGCCAGCAGCTATTGGGGAGGGGGCACTGAAGCTTTCTTT
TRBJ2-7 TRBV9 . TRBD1 CASSPSGTAAYEQYF TGTGCCAGCAGCCCCTCCGGGACAGCCGCCTACGAGCAGTACTTC
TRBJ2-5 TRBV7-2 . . CASIPPGFPGGETQYF TGTGCCAGCATCCCTCCCGGCTTTCCGGGCGGGGAGACCCAGTACTTC
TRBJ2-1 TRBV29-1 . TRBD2 CSVPLTGTSDYNEQFF TGCAGCGTACCACTTACCGGGACTAGCGACTACAATGAGCAGTTCTTC
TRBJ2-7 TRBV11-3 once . CASSFFRFNYEQYF TGTGCCAGCAGCTTTTTCAGGTTCAACTACGAGCAGTACTTC
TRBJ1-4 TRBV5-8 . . CASSFGSTNEKLFF TGTGCCAGCAGCTTTGGCTCAACTAATGAAAAACTGTTTTTT
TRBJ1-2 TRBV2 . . CASGLHLSYTF TGTGCCAGCGGGCTACATCTTAGCTACACCTTC
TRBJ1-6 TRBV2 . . CASSEALTGSNSPLHF TGTGCCAGCAGTGAAGCTTTAACAGGTTCAAATTCACCCCTCCACTTT
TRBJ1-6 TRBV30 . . CAWNTGNYRDSPLHF TGTGCCTGGAATACAGGGAATTATCGGGATTCACCCCTCCACTTT
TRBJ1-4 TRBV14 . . CASSQTDSATNEKLFF TGTGCCAGCAGCCAGACGGACAGCGCAACTAATGAAAAACTGTTTTTT
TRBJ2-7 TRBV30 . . CAWSAVYEQYF TGTGCCTGGAGTGCGGTCTACGAGCAGTACTTC
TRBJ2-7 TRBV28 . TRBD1 CASRETGGGSRPHWGEQYF TGTGCCAGCAGGGAAACAGGGGGCGGGAGTAGGCCTCACTGGGGCGAGCAGTACTTC
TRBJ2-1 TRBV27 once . CASSFGLGGNEQFF TGTGCCAGCAGTTTTGGGCTAGGGGGCAATGAGCAGTTCTTC
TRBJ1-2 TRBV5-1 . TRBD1 CASSQGQNYGYTF TGCGCCAGCAGCCAGGGACAGAACTATGGCTACACCTTC
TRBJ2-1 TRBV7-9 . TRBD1 CASSLTGGSYNEQFF TGTGCCAGCAGCTTAACAGGGGGATCCTACAATGAGCAGTTCTTC
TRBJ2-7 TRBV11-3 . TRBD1 CASSLTGTGYEQYF TGTGCCAGCAGCTTAACCGGGACAGGCTACGAGCAGTACTTC
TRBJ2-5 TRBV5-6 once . CASSLGQQETQYF TGTGCCAGCAGCTTGGGACAGCAAGAGACCCAGTACTTC
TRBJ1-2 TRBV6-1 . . CASQLTIYGYTF TGTGCCAGCCAACTAACTATCTATGGCTACACCTTC
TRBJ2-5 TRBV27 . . CATRGIAGQQETQYF TGTGCCACCAGAGGGATAGCGGGACAGCAAGAGACCCAGTACTTC
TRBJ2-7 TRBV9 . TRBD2 CASSVTGLAGIYEQYF TGTGCCAGCAGCGTAACCGGACTAGCGGGAATCTACGAGCAGTACTTC
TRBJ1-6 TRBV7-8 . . CASSLRGPPSGEALHF TGTGCCAGCAGCCTACGCGGGCCCCCGTCGGGTGAGGCCCTCCACTTT
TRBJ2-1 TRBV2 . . CASSAPGHEQFF TGTGCCAGCAGTGCCCCGGGTCATGAGCAGTTCTTC
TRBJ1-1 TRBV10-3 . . CAISGQTNTEAFF TGTGCCATCAGTGGACAGACGAACACTGAAGCTTTCTTT
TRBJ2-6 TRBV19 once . CASSIQGRGAGANVLTF TGTGCCAGTAGTATTCAGGGCAGGGGGGCTGGGGCCAACGTCCTGACTTTC
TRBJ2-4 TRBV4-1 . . CASSLEAVIAKNIQYF TGCGCCAGCAGCCTCGAGGCAGTTATAGCCAAAAACATTCAGTACTTC
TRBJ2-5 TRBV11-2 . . CASRPTGYQETQYF TGTGCCAGCAGACCCACAGGTTACCAAGAGACCCAGTACTTC
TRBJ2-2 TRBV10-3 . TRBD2 CAQSEGPGLATGELFF TGTGCCCAATCGGAGGGGCCGGGACTAGCGACCGGGGAGCTGTTTTTT
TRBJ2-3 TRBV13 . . CASSLTSGGTDTQYF TGTGCCAGCAGCTTGACGTCAGGGGGCACAGATACGCAGTATTTT
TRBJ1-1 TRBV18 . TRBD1 CASSPQGQVEAFF TGTGCCAGCTCACCACAGGGACAGGTTGAAGCTTTCTTT
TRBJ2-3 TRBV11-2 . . CASSYDTQYF TGTGCCAGTAGTTATGATACGCAGTATTTT
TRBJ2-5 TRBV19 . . CASFGSKQETQYF TGTGCCAGTTTCGGGTCTAAACAAGAGACCCAGTACTTC
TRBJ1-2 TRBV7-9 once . CASSLGTDSSPYGYTF TGTGCCAGCAGCTTAGGTACGGACAGTTCGCCGTATGGCTACACCTTC
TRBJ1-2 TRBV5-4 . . CASSSGQLRSFNYGYTF TGTGCCAGCAGCTCCGGCCAGTTAAGGAGCTTTAACTATGGCTACACCTTC
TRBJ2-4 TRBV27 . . CASSREGNIQYF TGTGCCAGCAGCCGCGAGGGTAACATTCAGTACTTC
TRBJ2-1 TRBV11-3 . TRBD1 CASSLPGQGARQFF TGTGCCAGCAGCTTACCGGGACAGGGGGCTCGGCAGTTCTTC
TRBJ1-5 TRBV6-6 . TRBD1 CASRSGQTNQPQHF TGTGCCAGCAGATCGGGACAGACCAATCAGCCCCAGCATTTT
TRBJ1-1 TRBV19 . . CASSIRGNMNTEAFF TGTGCCAGTAGTATAAGAGGGAATATGAACACTGAAGCTTTCTTT
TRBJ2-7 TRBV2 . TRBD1 CASRTGTGLLPYEQYF TGTGCCAGCAGGACCGGGACAGGGCTGCTTCCCTACGAGCAGTACTTC
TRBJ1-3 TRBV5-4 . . CASSFGASGNTIYF TGTGCCAGCAGCTTCGGAGCCTCTGGAAACACCATATATTTT
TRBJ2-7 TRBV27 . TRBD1 CASSSDRGEQYF TGTGCCAGCAGTTCCGACAGGGGCGAGCAGTACTTC
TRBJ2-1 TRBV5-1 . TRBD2 CASSLGLADYNEQFF TGCGCCAGCAGCTTAGGACTAGCGGACTACAATGAGCAGTTCTTC
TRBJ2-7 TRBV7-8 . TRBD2 CASSSKTSGSLSHEQYF TGTGCCAGCAGCTCGAAGACTAGCGGGTCTTTATCTCACGAGCAGTACTTC
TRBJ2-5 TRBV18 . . CASSNSGTSETQYF TGTGCCAGCTCAAACTCCGGGACAAGTGAGACCCAGTACTTC
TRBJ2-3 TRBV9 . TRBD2 CASSGGGGATDTQYF TGTGCCAGCAGCGGGGGCGGGGGGGCCACAGATACGCAGTATTTT
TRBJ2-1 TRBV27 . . CASSLSSGGGFEQFF TGTGCCAGCAGTTTATCGTCGGGGGGCGGGTTTGAGCAGTTCTTC
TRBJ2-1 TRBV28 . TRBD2 CASSSRTSGRVEQFF TGTGCCAGCAGTTCCCGGACTAGCGGGAGGGTTGAGCAGTTCTTC
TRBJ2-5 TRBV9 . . CASSGPGGETQYF TGTGCCAGCAGCGGACCCGGCGGGGAGACCCAGTACTTC
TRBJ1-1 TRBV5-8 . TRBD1 CASSYGTGRWLAFF TGTGCCAGCAGTTACGGGACAGGGCGCTGGCTGGCTTTCTTT
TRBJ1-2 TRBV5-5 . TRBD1 CASSSGQGHYGYTF TGTGCCAGCAGCTCGGGACAGGGGCACTATGGCTACACCTTC
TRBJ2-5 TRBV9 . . CASSYDGGLRETQYF TGTGCCAGCAGCTATGACGGGGGACTCAGGGAGACCCAGTACTTC